This TCR beta chain was observed in a study of T cells in Graves' hyperthyroidism and ophthalmopathy. From germline, CDR1 is DFQATT and CDR2 SNEGSKA (reference sequence). The CDR3 runs to 12 residues. V dropped 3 bases and J dropped 2 bases, with 8 bases sitting between them. RNA transcripts were the template for amplifying TCR beta CDR3 regions. Primed by the HTBI set, a first-round RT-PCR was run on the TCR CDR3. One entry per CDR3 protein results from TCRdb running MiXCR on the multiplex PCR reads. The profile shows under 400,000 distinct CDR3 sequences, roughly 13% of them singletons. This clonotype appeared many times.

Sequencing was performed on blood. The receptor was derived from a woman aged 18-30 years with Graves' hyperthyroidism. V gene TRBV20-1 combines with J gene TRBJ2-7; D perhaps matches TRBD1 (6 bases). CDR3 coding DNA: TGCAGTGCTAGTAGGGGGACCTACGAGCAGTACTTC. It encodes CSASRGTYEQYF.